This is a list of T cell receptor beta chains from one sample in a study of CD8 T cells in Susac syndrome. TCRdb ran MiXCR on the immunoSEQ multiplex PCR reads and lists one entry per CDR3 protein. Seen here are 95,000 to 150,000 distinct CDR3 sequences, 96% observed once, and the top ten hold over 0.12%. The sample comprised CD4+ T cells from PBMCs. The receptors originated from a human donor with Susac syndrome. The CDR3 runs from the conserved cysteine through the conserved F or W. A D gene is named only where the DNA matches it firmly. Expanded clones get a size class; other rows say once, few or many, or leave the size out.

J: TRBJ1-5; D: NA; V: TRBV30; size: NA; DNA: TGTGCCTGGAGTGTTGGCAGTAGGGGCAATCAGCCCCAGCATTTT; CDR3: CAWSVGSRGNQPQHF
J: TRBJ1-5; D: NA; V: TRBV20-1; size: NA; DNA: TGCAGTGCTAGAAGGGGAGATCAGCCCCAGCATTTT; CDR3: CSARRGDQPQHF
J: TRBJ2-4; D: NA; V: TRBV11-2; size: once; DNA: TGTGCCAGCAGCTCCTCGTATATAGCCAAAAACATTCAGTACTTC; CDR3: CASSSSYIAKNIQYF
J: TRBJ2-5; D: NA; V: TRBV6-2/TRBV6-3; size: once; DNA: TGTGCCAGCAGTTACAGACCCAGGCAAGAGACCCAGTACTTC; CDR3: CASSYRPRQETQYF
J: TRBJ2-5; D: TRBD2; V: TRBV7-2; size: NA; DNA: TGTGCCAGTGGGCGCGGGAGTAGGGGTGAGACCCAGTACTTC; CDR3: CASGRGSRGETQYF
J: TRBJ1-2; D: NA; V: TRBV5-1; size: NA; DNA: TGCGCCAGCAGCTTGGACACGGGCTCATCAGGGGGCTACACCTTC; CDR3: CASSLDTGSSGGYTF
J: TRBJ2-5; D: NA; V: TRBV5-4; size: NA; DNA: TGTGCCAGCAGCTCGGGGGTTGAACGGTTAACGTACCAAGAGACCCAGTACTTC; CDR3: CASSSGVERLTYQETQYF
J: TRBJ2-2; D: NA; V: TRBV2; size: NA; DNA: TGTGCCAGCTCTGGGGGGGCTGGCACCGGGGAGCTGTTTTTT; CDR3: CASSGGAGTGELFF
J: TRBJ2-5; D: TRBD2; V: TRBV7-2; size: NA; DNA: TGTGCCAGCAGCTTAGTAGCGGGGTACCAAGAGACCCAGTACTTC; CDR3: CASSLVAGYQETQYF
J: TRBJ2-5; D: NA; V: TRBV18; size: NA; DNA: TGTGCCAGCTCATCCGGAAGTTGGACCCAAGAGACCCAGTACTTC; CDR3: CASSSGSWTQETQYF
J: TRBJ1-5; D: NA; V: TRBV2; size: NA; DNA: TGTGCCAGCACTAGGGAGAAAGATCAGCCCCAGCATTTT; CDR3: CASTREKDQPQHF
J: TRBJ2-3; D: NA; V: TRBV5-6; size: NA; DNA: TGTGCCAGCACCTCACCTCCGTCTAGCACAGATACGCAGTATTTT; CDR3: CASTSPPSSTDTQYF
J: TRBJ2-3; D: NA; V: TRBV29-1; size: NA; DNA: TGCAGCGTGGAGAGACAGGTCACAGATACGCAGTATTTT; CDR3: CSVERQVTDTQYF
J: TRBJ2-6; D: NA; V: TRBV5-4; size: NA; DNA: TGTGCCAGCAGCTTGGCCCAGGTCCGCTCTGGGGCCAACGTCCTGACTTTC; CDR3: CASSLAQVRSGANVLTF
J: TRBJ2-5; D: NA; V: TRBV5-1; size: once; DNA: TGCGCCAGCAGCTTGGGACAGCAAAGTTACCAAGAGACCCAGTACTTC; CDR3: CASSLGQQSYQETQYF
J: TRBJ2-5; D: NA; V: TRBV12-3/TRBV12-4; size: NA; DNA: TGTGCCAGCAGTTTTGGGCAGGTCCAAGAGACCCAGTACTTC; CDR3: CASSFGQVQETQYF
J: TRBJ2-2; D: NA; V: TRBV30; size: few; DNA: TGTGCCTGGATACGGGGGTGGGGAACCGGGGAGCTGTTTTTT; CDR3: CAWIRGWGTGELFF
J: TRBJ2-5; D: TRBD2; V: TRBV5-4; size: NA; DNA: TGTGCCAGCAGCCCATGGACTAGCGGCAAAGAGACCCAGTACTTC; CDR3: CASSPWTSGKETQYF
J: TRBJ2-5; D: TRBD2; V: TRBV7-7; size: NA; DNA: TGTGCTAGCAGCCCAGTTCCTAGCGGGAGTAACCAAGAGACCCAGTACTTC; CDR3: CASSPVPSGSNQETQYF
J: TRBJ2-1; D: NA; V: TRBV10-3; size: once; DNA: TGTGCCATCAGTGAACTCGCGGACTACAATGAGCAGTTCTTC; CDR3: CAISELADYNEQFF
J: TRBJ2-7; D: TRBD2; V: TRBV20-1; size: NA; DNA: TGCAGTGCTAGAGATAGCGGGAGCCTCTCCTACGAGCAGTACTTC; CDR3: CSARDSGSLSYEQYF
J: TRBJ2-5; D: NA; V: TRBV12-3/TRBV12-4; size: NA; DNA: TGTGCCAGCAGTTTAAAAGGTTCCCAGCAAGAGACCCAGTACTTC; CDR3: CASSLKGSQQETQYF
J: TRBJ2-5; D: TRBD1; V: TRBV7-2; size: NA; DNA: TGTGCCAGCAGCTTCCCTCCCCCAGGGGGCGTGGTAGAGACCCAGTACTTC; CDR3: CASSFPPPGGVVETQYF
J: TRBJ1-5; D: NA; V: TRBV7-9; size: NA; DNA: TGTGCCAGCAGCTTAGGGGCAGCTAGCAATCAGCCCCAGCATTTT; CDR3: CASSLGAASNQPQHF
J: TRBJ2-7; D: NA; V: TRBV30; size: NA; DNA: TGTGCCTGGAGTGTCCACATCTCGGGACCGATTACCTACGAGCAGTACTTC; CDR3: CAWSVHISGPITYEQYF
J: TRBJ2-7; D: TRBD2; V: TRBV20-1; size: NA; DNA: TGCAGTGCTAGAGATCGGAAGCGGGGGCCCTACGAGCAGTACTTC; CDR3: CSARDRKRGPYEQYF
J: TRBJ2-7; D: NA; V: TRBV7-2; size: NA; DNA: TGTGCCAGCAGCCGGATCGACAAAATCTACGAGCAGTACTTC; CDR3: CASSRIDKIYEQYF
J: TRBJ2-4; D: NA; V: TRBV28; size: NA; DNA: TGTGCCAGCAGTTTCCCCGCGGCGGCCAGGGAAAAAAACATTCAGTACTTC; CDR3: CASSFPAAAREKNIQYF
J: TRBJ2-1; D: TRBD2; V: TRBV19; size: NA; DNA: TGTGCCAGTAGTATAGAAGCTAGCGGGAGGGCCGGAACCCGCCACAATGAGCAGTTCTTC; CDR3: CASSIEASGRAGTRHNEQFF
J: TRBJ2-5; D: NA; V: TRBV15; size: few; DNA: TGTGCCACCAGCAGAGATCGGGCTAGACAAGAGACCCAGTACTTC; CDR3: CATSRDRARQETQYF
J: TRBJ2-1; D: TRBD2; V: TRBV5-1; size: NA; DNA: TGCGCCAGCAGCCCCGACCTAGCGGGAGTAGATGAGCAGTTCTTC; CDR3: CASSPDLAGVDEQFF
J: TRBJ1-1; D: TRBD1; V: TRBV4-1; size: NA; DNA: TGCGCCAGCAGCCCCCGGACAGGGCAGAATCTTGTCGACACTGAAGCTTTCTTT; CDR3: CASSPRTGQNLVDTEAFF
J: TRBJ2-7; D: NA; V: TRBV15; size: NA; DNA: TGTGCCACCAGCAGAGGAGGGGAAAGTTCCTACGAGCAGTACTTC; CDR3: CATSRGGESSYEQYF
J: TRBJ2-7; D: NA; V: TRBV7-2; size: NA; DNA: TGTGCCAGCAGCTTAGGAGGGGGGGGAGCCAACGAGCAGTACTTC; CDR3: CASSLGGGGANEQYF
J: TRBJ1-2; D: NA; V: TRBV9; size: NA; DNA: TGTGCCAGCAGCGAGGCGGACGGCTATGGCTACACCTTC; CDR3: CASSEADGYGYTF
J: TRBJ2-5; D: TRBD1; V: TRBV29-1; size: NA; DNA: TGCAGCGCCGGCGACAGGGAAGAGACCCAGTACTTC; CDR3: CSAGDREETQYF
J: TRBJ2-5; D: TRBD1; V: TRBV29-1; size: NA; DNA: TGCAGCGTGGGGGCCGGGACAGTGGGAGAGACCCAGTACTTC; CDR3: CSVGAGTVGETQYF
J: TRBJ2-1; D: TRBD2; V: TRBV7-8; size: NA; DNA: TGTGCCAGCAGCTTAGTAGGGACTAGCGGATACAATGAGCAGTTCTTC; CDR3: CASSLVGTSGYNEQFF
J: TRBJ1-5; D: NA; V: TRBV19; size: NA; DNA: TGTGCCAGTAGTGTGGGACTGAAATCCGGCCCCCAGCATTTT; CDR3: CASSVGLKSGPQHF
J: TRBJ1-5; D: NA; V: TRBV2; size: NA; DNA: TGTGCCAGCGGTATAGGTCTCAATCAGCCCCAGCATTTT; CDR3: CASGIGLNQPQHF
J: TRBJ2-2; D: TRBD2; V: TRBV6-6; size: NA; DNA: TGTGCCAGCAGCTCTAGCGGGAGCCCCACCGGGGAGCTGTTTTTT; CDR3: CASSSSGSPTGELFF
J: TRBJ2-3; D: TRBD1; V: TRBV2; size: NA; DNA: TGTGCCAGTATCCGGGACAGGGGCCCAGATACGCAGTATTTT; CDR3: CASIRDRGPDTQYF
J: TRBJ2-7; D: TRBD1; V: TRBV20-1; size: NA; DNA: TGCAGTGCTCGAACCGGGACAGGGTTTTACGAGCAGTACTTC; CDR3: CSARTGTGFYEQYF
J: TRBJ1-2; D: TRBD1; V: TRBV12-3/TRBV12-4; size: NA; DNA: TGTGCCAGCAGTTATCCGGGACAGGGGTCTGGCTACACCTTC; CDR3: CASSYPGQGSGYTF
J: TRBJ2-3; D: NA; V: TRBV15; size: NA; DNA: TGTGCCACCAGCAGAGGATTAGCCCCCACAGATACGCAGTATTTT; CDR3: CATSRGLAPTDTQYF
J: TRBJ2-6; D: NA; V: TRBV5-6; size: NA; DNA: TGTGCCAGCAGCTTACTTGGGACTGCTGGGGCCAACGTCCTGACTTTC; CDR3: CASSLLGTAGANVLTF
J: TRBJ2-1; D: TRBD1; V: TRBV24-1; size: NA; DNA: TGTGCCACCAGGGGACAGGGGGAGGGAGAGCAGTTCTTC; CDR3: CATRGQGEGEQFF
J: TRBJ2-7; D: TRBD1; V: TRBV28; size: once; DNA: TGTGCCAGCAGGGAACAGGGGCCCCCTACCTACGAGCAGTACTTC; CDR3: CASREQGPPTYEQYF
J: TRBJ1-2; D: NA; V: TRBV15; size: NA; DNA: TGTGCCACCAGCAGAGATCAAGGGACCACTTATGGCTACACCTTC; CDR3: CATSRDQGTTYGYTF
J: TRBJ1-4; D: NA; V: TRBV30; size: NA; DNA: TGTGCCTGGAGGACCATGGGGAGGGTAGAGGAAAAACTGTTTTTT; CDR3: CAWRTMGRVEEKLFF
J: TRBJ2-5; D: TRBD2; V: TRBV5-1; size: once; DNA: TGCGCCAGCACCGGGGGGACTAGCGGTAAAGAGACCCAGTACTTC; CDR3: CASTGGTSGKETQYF
J: TRBJ2-2; D: TRBD1; V: TRBV20-1; size: NA; DNA: TGCAGTGCTAGGAGGGGACAGGGGGCTAACACCGGGGAGCTGTTTTTT; CDR3: CSARRGQGANTGELFF
J: TRBJ2-3; D: NA; V: TRBV3-1; size: NA; DNA: TGTGCCAGCAGCCAAGGAGGAAACACAGATACGCAGTATTTT; CDR3: CASSQGGNTDTQYF